The 32 T cell receptor beta chains below come from one sample, sequenced in a study of blood T cell repertoires in COVID-19. Method: immunoSEQ multiplex PCR; TCRdb's copy keeps in-frame clones and lacks some. The table shows around 81,000 clones, with roughly 90% occurring only once. The sequenced material came from peripheral blood. Receptor source: a man in his 70s with acute or convalescent COVID-19.

The DNA for the CDR3 is TGTGCCAGTAGGACCACCGGGACAGGGGGCAATCAGCCCCAGCATTTT. Residues: CASRTTGTGGNQPQHF. J is TRBJ1-5 and V is TRBV19; 10 bases are a match to TRBD1. This CDR3 contains 16 residues. V was clipped by 6 bases and J by 2 bases; unmatched bases: 7. Germline CDR1 and CDR2: LNHDA and SQIVND (reference sequence).

The chain employs TRBV6-6 and TRBJ2-7; 8 bases are a match to TRBD2. J was trimmed by 6 bases and V by 5 bases; bases with no gene match: 12. Germline CDR1 is MNHNY and CDR2 is SVGAGI (reference sequence). The CDR3 consists of 15 residues. The CDR3 sequence is CASSPYSGMRSEQYF. DNA of the CDR3: TGTGCCAGCAGTCCTTATAGCGGGATGAGGAGCGAGCAGTACTTC.

The V and J genes are TRBV5-1 and TRBJ2-3; D uncertain. The CDR3 length is 12 residues. Trimming cost V 5 bases and J 1 base, with 5 bases left between them. Germline V gene sequence: CDR1 SGHRS, CDR2 YFSETQ. This CDR3 is CASRPGTDTQYF. DNA for the CDR3: TGCGCCAGCAGACCGGGCACAGATACGCAGTATTTT.

Turning to this clone: The sample holds other DNA sequences that translate to the same CDR3. The rearrangement links TRBV6-5 to TRBJ1-2, with D perhaps TRBD1 (5 bases). V dropped 5 bases and J dropped 4 bases, with 8 bases sitting between them. Germline CDR1 is MNHEY and CDR2 is SVGAGI. The CDR3 covers 12 residues. The CDR3 reads CASSPTGYGYTF. CDR3 bases: TGTGCCAGCAGTCCCACAGGCTATGGCTACACCTTC.

This clone appeared a single time. The CDR3 sequence: CASSLKSYGQNTDTQYF. The CDR3 DNA reads as TGTGCCAGCAGCTTAAAGTCGTACGGACAAAACACAGATACGCAGTATTTT. J is TRBJ2-3 and V is TRBV7-2; D may be TRBD1 (5 bases). The CDR3 is made up of 17 amino acids. Germline CDR1 is SGHTA and CDR2 is FQGNSA. The V end lost 2 bases, the J end lost 2 bases, and 17 bases lay between the germline ends.

This chain connects TRBV5-6 to TRBJ1-4, with D tentatively TRBD1 (5 bases). This CDR3 contains 15 residues. V lost 3 bases and J lost 5, with 14 bases in between. CDR1 is SGHDT, CDR2 YYEEEE, per germline. The CDR3 DNA follows: TGTGCCAGCAGCTCCCTGACAGAACTAAATGAAAAACTGTTTTTT. It translates to CASSSLTELNEKLFF.

This chain joins TRBV19 and TRBJ1-6; 9 positions match TRBD1. The CDR3 length is 13 residues. Germline CDR1 is LNHDA and CDR2 is SQIVND (reference sequence). The V segment lost 9 bases and the J segment 10 bases; nucleotides outside the gene matches: 7. The CDR3 DNA sequence: TGTGCCAGCAGGGACAGGGTATTATCACCCCTCCACTTT. As protein: CASRDRVLSPLHF.

This clone has a handful of counts. The chain couples TRBV11-2 to TRBJ1-1; D unclear. The CDR3 runs 17 residues. In germline, CDR1 is SGHAT, CDR2 FQNNGV. Trimming shortened V by 0 bases and J by 0 bases, and 14 bases separated the two germline ends. CDR3 in DNA: TGTGCCAGCAGCTTAGAGTGGCGGGCCGCCTTGAACACTGAAGCTTTCTTT. Protein product: CASSLEWRAALNTEAFF.

The rearrangement uses TRBV10-3 and TRBJ2-5; 13 nucleotides line up with TRBD2. The CDR3 is 16 residues long. Germline trimming cut 6 bases from V and 3 bases from J; bases unmatched to any gene: 7. Germline values: CDR1 ENHRY, CDR2 SYGVKD. CDR3 coding DNA: TGTGCCATCAGCGAGGGGGGACTAGCGGGGAAAGAGACCCAGTACTTC. The encoded protein is CAISEGGLAGKETQYF.

The rearrangement links TRBV11-2 to TRBJ1-2; D is possibly TRBD1 (6 bases). V was shortened by 5 bases and J by 2 bases, with 18 bases between the two germline ends. Germline CDR1 SGHAT, CDR2 FQNNGV. This CDR3 contains 16 residues. CDR3 coding DNA: TGTGCCAGCAGCCACCTCCGGGACACTATAAACTATGGCTACACCTTC. It codes for CASSHLRDTINYGYTF.

The CDR3 region has the DNA TGTGCCAGCAGTCGGACTAGCGGGAGTTCTGATGAGCAGTTCTTC. It specifies CASSRTSGSSDEQFF. The chain couples TRBV28 to TRBJ2-1, with 13 bases that match TRBD2. Trimming took 5 bases from V and 8 from J; bases not matched to a gene: 6. The length of the CDR3 is 15 residues. From germline, CDR1 is MDHEN and CDR2 SYDVKM.

The J gene is TRBJ1-5, the V gene TRBV28, with D tentatively TRBD1 (6 bases). CDR3 length: 14 amino acids. The V end lost 3 bases, the J end lost 5 bases, and 11 bases lay between the germline ends. CDR1 MDHEN and CDR2 SYDVKM come from the germline V gene. The CDR3 loop is CASSFGQGYQPQHF. Here the CDR3 DNA reads TGTGCCAGCAGTTTCGGCCAGGGGTATCAGCCCCAGCATTTT.

The rearrangement links TRBV5-1 to TRBJ1-6, with 8 bases aligning to TRBD1. The CDR3 is made up of 15 amino acids. J lost 9 bases, V lost 4 bases, and 9 bases had no gene match. Germline assignment: CDR1 SGHRS and CDR2 YFSETQ. The DNA for the CDR3 is TGCGCCAGCAGCATGAAAGGACAGGGTTCTTCACCCCTCCACTTT. Translated, it gives CASSMKGQGSSPLHF.

This chain joins TRBV5-1 and TRBJ1-3; D may be TRBD1 (6 bases). The CDR3 has 15 residues. The germline V gene has CDR1 SGHRS and CDR2 YFSETQ. V lost 3 bases to trimming and J lost 0 bases, with 10 bases between them. The CDR3: CASSSTGLSGNTIYF. The CDR3 DNA reads as TGCGCCAGCAGCTCGACAGGCCTCTCTGGAAACACCATATATTTT.

J is TRBJ2-1 and V is TRBV21-1; the table's D call TRBD2 went unverified against the DNA. TRBV21-1 is designated a pseudogene. The CDR3 totals 15 residues. Here the CDR3 reads CASSLRQALHNEQFF. CDR3 DNA sequence: TGTGCCAGCAGCCTGCGCCAAGCACTTCACAATGAGCAGTTCTTC.

V and J are TRBV11-3 and TRBJ2-5; D remains ambiguous. This CDR3 has 13 amino acids. Trimming removed 1 base at V and 3 bases at J, with 6 bases between. Germline values: CDR1 SGHNT, CDR2 YENEEA. The CDR3 DNA sequence: TGTGCCAGCAGCTTAGGTACAGAAGAGACCCAGTACTTC. Protein product: CASSLGTEETQYF.

This chain links TRBV24-1 with TRBJ1-5, with D unclear. This CDR3 is built from 12 residues. With 5 bases removed from V and 4 bases from J, the gap between germline ends came to 5 bases. Per the germline V gene, CDR1 is KGHDR and CDR2 is SFDVKD. CDR3 residues: CATSGVNQPQHF. The DNA of the CDR3 is TGTGCCACCAGTGGAGTAAATCAGCCCCAGCATTTT.

A single count supports this clone. The chain carries TRBV10-3 and TRBJ2-7; 9 positions agree with TRBD1. Germline trimming cut 5 bases from V and 0 bases from J; bases unmatched to any gene: 8. This CDR3 contains 16 residues. Germline values: CDR1 ENHRY, CDR2 SYGVKD. The CDR3 sequence is CAISRTGVGSSYEQYF. The CDR3 region has the DNA TGTGCCATCAGTCGGACAGGGGTCGGAAGCTCCTACGAGCAGTACTTC.

The J gene is TRBJ2-7, the V gene TRBV12-3 or TRBV12-4; TRBD1 agrees at 7 bases. V was pared by 6 bases and J by 1 base, with 3 bases of the junction left unmatched. The CDR3 length is 13 residues. CDR3 residues: CASRTTGSYEQYF. As DNA, the CDR3 is TGTGCCAGCAGAACGACAGGGTCCTACGAGCAGTACTTC.

The gene calls are TRBV7-2 and TRBJ2-2; unclear D gene. V shed 5 bases and J shed 1 base, with 5 bases lying between them. This CDR3 contains 13 residues. From germline, CDR1 is SGHTA and CDR2 FQGNSA. The chain's CDR3 is CASSPRNTGELFF. The CDR3, as DNA: TGTGCCAGCAGCCCCCGGAACACCGGGGAGCTGTTTTTT.

This chain connects TRBV19 to TRBJ2-7, with D maybe TRBD1 (5 bases). V was clipped by 8 bases and J by 3 bases, with 17 bases between them. CDR1 LNHDA and CDR2 SQIVND come from the germline V gene (reference sequence). This CDR3 is built from 14 residues. CDR3 loop: CASSDSRVIYEQYF. CDR3 coding DNA: TGTGCCAGTTCAGACAGCCGAGTGATCTACGAGCAGTACTTC.

The V and J genes are TRBV18 and TRBJ2-7, with 9 positions matching TRBD2. CDR1 and CDR2 (germline): KGHSH, LQKENI. V lost 2 bases to trimming and J lost 3 bases; unmatched junction nucleotides: 5. CDR3 size: 15 residues. For the CDR3, the DNA is TGTGCCAGCTCACCAGCTAGCGGGGTTTACTACGAGCAGTACTTC. Translated, it gives CASSPASGVYYEQYF.

The J gene is TRBJ1-6, the V gene TRBV9; tentatively, D is TRBD1 (6 bases). The germline V gene has CDR1 SGDLS and CDR2 YYNGEE. Trimming removed 3 bases at V and 7 bases at J, with 11 bases between. The CDR3 is made up of 14 amino acids. CDR3 coding DNA: TGTGCCAGCAGCGCGGGGACACTCAATTCACCCCTCCACTTT. Its protein is CASSAGTLNSPLHF.

The chain is built from TRBV20-1 and TRBJ2-1; 10 positions match TRBD2. The CDR3 totals 18 residues. Germline CDR1 DFQATT, CDR2 SNEGSKA (reference sequence). V dropped 3 bases and J dropped 0; count of bases not matched to a gene: 11. In DNA form, the CDR3 reads TGCAGTGCTAGTATTAGCGGGAGGAAGTTTAGCTCCTACAATGAGCAGTTCTTC. Amino acid sequence: CSASISGRKFSSYNEQFF.

This rearrangement joins TRBV7-9 to TRBJ2-7, with D possibly TRBD1 on 6 matching bases. Germline CDR1 is SEHNR and CDR2 is FQNEAQ (reference sequence). The V gene lost 3 bases and the J gene lost 3 bases, with 15 bases spanning the gap. This CDR3 comprises 15 residues. The CDR3 region is CASSFPRQGHYEQYF. CDR3 DNA sequence: TGTGCCAGCAGCTTCCCTCGGCAGGGGCACTACGAGCAGTACTTC.

This rearrangement joins TRBV6-2 or TRBV6-3 to TRBJ2-7; 8 bases line up with TRBD2. Germline V gene data show CDR1 as MNHEY and CDR2 as SVGEGT. This CDR3 comprises 13 residues. Trimming cost V 6 bases and J 6 bases; bases outside gene matches: 7. Written as DNA, the CDR3 is TGTGCCAGCAGCTTCTTTCGGGGGGGCGAGCAGTACTTC. Amino acid sequence: CASSFFRGGEQYF.

This chain joins TRBV20-1 and TRBJ2-1; 8 bases line up with TRBD2. Germline values: CDR1 DFQATT, CDR2 SNEGSKA (reference sequence). This CDR3 region has 15 residues. Trimming took 3 bases from V and 3 from J; bases not matched to a gene: 7. The CDR3 is CSASGLRGVYNEQFF. CDR3 DNA: TGCAGTGCTAGTGGCCTGCGGGGGGTCTACAATGAGCAGTTCTTC.

This clone has a handful of counts. The chain is built from TRBV7-9 and TRBJ2-1, with TRBD2 matching over 9 bases. CDR1 is SEHNR, CDR2 FQNEAQ, per germline (reference sequence). CDR3 size: 15 residues. Trimming took 3 bases from V and 4 from J; bases not matched to a gene: 4. The chain's CDR3 is CASSFSGSSYNEQFF. CDR3 DNA: TGTGCCAGCAGCTTTAGCGGGAGTTCATACAATGAGCAGTTCTTC.

The chain joins TRBV7-2 to TRBJ2-7, with TRBD1 matching 8 bases. The ends lost 1 base at V and 0 bases at J; junction bases unmatched: 2. The germline CDR1 and CDR2 sequences are SGHTA and FQGNSA. The CDR3 covers 15 residues. In nucleotides, the CDR3 is TGTGCCAGCAGCTTAGGACAGGGGTCCTCCTACGAGCAGTACTTC. Its translation: CASSLGQGSSYEQYF.

This rearrangement joins TRBV3-1 (or the pseudogene TRBV3-2) to TRBJ2-3, with 10 bases lining up with TRBD1. Germline CDR1 and CDR2: LGHDT and YNNKEL (reference sequence). The J segment lost 7 bases and the V segment lost 3 bases, leaving 4 bases of the junction unmatched. This CDR3 contains 14 residues. The CDR3 DNA reads TGTGCCAGCAGCCACGGGACAGGGGATTATACGCAGTATTTT. Residues: CASSHGTGDYTQYF.

This chain joins TRBV7-2 and TRBJ2-1, with TRBD2 matching over 12 bases. The CDR3 is made up of 15 amino acids. V lost 5 bases and J lost 2; bases outside the gene matches: 1. Germline lookup yields CDR1 SGHTA and CDR2 FQGNSA. The CDR3 DNA sequence: TGTGCCAGCAGCCGGACTAGCGGGGCCTACAATGAGCAGTTCTTC. It translates to CASSRTSGAYNEQFF.

The V gene is TRBV16, the J gene TRBJ2-7; 10 nucleotides line up with TRBD2. This CDR3 region has 14 residues. V was pared by 5 bases and J by 5 bases, with 6 bases of the junction left unmatched. CDR1 and CDR2 (germline): KGHSY, FQNENV. As DNA, the CDR3 is TGTGCCAGCAGCTCCATAGCGGGAGGAGACGAGCAGTACTTC. Amino acids: CASSSIAGGDEQYF. Looking up the rest from reference TRBV16 and TRBJ2-7 gives the full variable domain: GEEVAQTPKHLVRGEGQKAKLYCAPIKGHSYVFWYQQVLKNEFKFLISFQNENVFDETGMPKERFSAKCLPNSPCSLEIQATKLEDSAVYFCASSSIAGGDEQYFGPGTRLTVT.